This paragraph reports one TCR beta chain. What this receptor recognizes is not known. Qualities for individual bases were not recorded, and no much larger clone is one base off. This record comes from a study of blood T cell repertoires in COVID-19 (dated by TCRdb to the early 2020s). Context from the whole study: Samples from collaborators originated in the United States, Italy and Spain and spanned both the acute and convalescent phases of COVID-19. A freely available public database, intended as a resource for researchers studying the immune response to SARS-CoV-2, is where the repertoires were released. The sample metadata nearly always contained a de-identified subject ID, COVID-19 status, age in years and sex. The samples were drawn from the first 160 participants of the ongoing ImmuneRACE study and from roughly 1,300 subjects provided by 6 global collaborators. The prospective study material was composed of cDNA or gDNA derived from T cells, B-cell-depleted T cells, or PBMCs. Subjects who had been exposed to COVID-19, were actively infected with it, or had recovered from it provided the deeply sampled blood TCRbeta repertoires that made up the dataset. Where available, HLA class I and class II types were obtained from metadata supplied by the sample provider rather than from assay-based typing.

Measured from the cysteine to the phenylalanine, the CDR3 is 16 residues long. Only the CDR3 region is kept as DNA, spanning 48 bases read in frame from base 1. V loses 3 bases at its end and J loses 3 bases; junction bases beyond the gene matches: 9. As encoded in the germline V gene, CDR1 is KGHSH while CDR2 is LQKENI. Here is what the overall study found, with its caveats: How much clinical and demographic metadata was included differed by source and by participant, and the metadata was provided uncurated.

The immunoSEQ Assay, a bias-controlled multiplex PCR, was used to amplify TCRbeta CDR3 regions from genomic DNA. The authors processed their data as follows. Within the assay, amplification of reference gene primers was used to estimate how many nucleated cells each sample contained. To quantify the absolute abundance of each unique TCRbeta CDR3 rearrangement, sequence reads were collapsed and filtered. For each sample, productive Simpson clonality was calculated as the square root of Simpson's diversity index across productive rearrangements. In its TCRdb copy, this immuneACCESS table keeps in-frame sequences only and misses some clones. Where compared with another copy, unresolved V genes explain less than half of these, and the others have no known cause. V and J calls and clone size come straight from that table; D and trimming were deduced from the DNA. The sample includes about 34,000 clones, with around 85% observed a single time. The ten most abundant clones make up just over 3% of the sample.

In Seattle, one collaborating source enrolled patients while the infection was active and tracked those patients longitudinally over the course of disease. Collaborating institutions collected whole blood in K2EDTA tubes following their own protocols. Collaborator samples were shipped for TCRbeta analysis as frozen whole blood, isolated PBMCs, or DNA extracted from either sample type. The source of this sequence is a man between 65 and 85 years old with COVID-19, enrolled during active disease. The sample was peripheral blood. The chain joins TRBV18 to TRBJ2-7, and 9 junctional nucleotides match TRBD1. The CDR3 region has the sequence CASSPSSGTGNYEQYF. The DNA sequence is TGTGCCAGCTCACCGTCTTCCGGGACAGGGAACTACGAGCAGTACTTC. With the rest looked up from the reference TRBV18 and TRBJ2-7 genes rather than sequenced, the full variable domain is NAGVMQNPRHLVRRRGQEARLRCSPMKGHSHVYWYRQLPEEGLKFMVYLQKENIIDESGMPKERFSAEFPKEGPSILRIQQVVRGDSAAYFCASSPSSGTGNYEQYFGPGTRLTVT.